These T cell receptor beta chains were read from a single sample in a study of CD8+ T cells in alopecia areata. Libraries were prepared by immunoSEQ multiplex PCR; TCRdb keeps only in-frame clonotypes and omits some of them. This sample has some 170,000 clones, with roughly 70% found just once. The sequencing here drew on CD8+ T cells sorted from blood, taken at week 0. These receptors all come from a human donor with alopecia areata. Both conserved end residues are part of each CDR3. A D gene is named only where the DNA matches it firmly. Clone sizes are given selectively: once, few, many, or a class where the clone is expanded.

j_gene: TRBJ2-2; abundance: NA; d_gene: NA; v_gene: TRBV5-1; CDR3nt: TGCGCCAGCAGCCGAAATGAGGGACCCAGGGTGGAGCTGTTTTTT; CDR3aa: CASSRNEGPRVELFF
j_gene: TRBJ2-1; abundance: few; d_gene: TRBD1; v_gene: TRBV7-8; CDR3nt: TGTGCCAGCAGCTCCTCCGACAGGGGAGGTATCTATGAGCAGTTCTTC; CDR3aa: CASSSSDRGGIYEQFF
j_gene: TRBJ2-1; abundance: NA; d_gene: NA; v_gene: TRBV7-2; CDR3nt: TGTGCCAGCAGCTCCCCCCCTTACAATGAGCAGTTCTTC; CDR3aa: CASSSPPYNEQFF
j_gene: TRBJ1-2; abundance: NA; d_gene: NA; v_gene: TRBV5-1; CDR3nt: TGCGCCAGCAGCTTCACAGGATACGATGGCTACACCTTC; CDR3aa: CASSFTGYDGYTF
j_gene: TRBJ2-6; abundance: once; d_gene: NA; v_gene: TRBV30; CDR3nt: TGTGCCTGGAGTGGAGGGGCTGGGGCCAACGTCCTGACTTTC; CDR3aa: CAWSGGAGANVLTF
j_gene: TRBJ2-5; abundance: NA; d_gene: NA; v_gene: TRBV6-5; CDR3nt: TGTGCCAGCAGTTACTCGGGGACCCAGTACTTC; CDR3aa: CASSYSGTQYF
j_gene: TRBJ2-2; abundance: NA; d_gene: NA; v_gene: TRBV11-2; CDR3nt: TGTGCCAGCAGTTCACGGACCGGGGAGCTGTTTTTT; CDR3aa: CASSSRTGELFF
j_gene: TRBJ1-5; abundance: NA; d_gene: NA; v_gene: TRBV4-1; CDR3nt: TGCGCCAGCAGCCATTACAACAGCAATCAGCCCCAGCATTTT; CDR3aa: CASSHYNSNQPQHF
j_gene: TRBJ2-1; abundance: NA; d_gene: NA; v_gene: TRBV7-9; CDR3nt: TGTGCCAGCAGCTTAAGTGGGGCTCGCGTTGGTGAGCAGTTCTTC; CDR3aa: CASSLSGARVGEQFF
j_gene: TRBJ2-7; abundance: NA; d_gene: TRBD2; v_gene: TRBV13; CDR3nt: TGTGCCAGCAGCCCCACACGGGGGGCCTACGAGCAGTACTTC; CDR3aa: CASSPTRGAYEQYF
j_gene: TRBJ2-7; abundance: NA; d_gene: TRBD1; v_gene: TRBV6-5; CDR3nt: TGTGCCAGCAGTCCCTCCCAGGGGGCCTACGAGCAGTACTTC; CDR3aa: CASSPSQGAYEQYF
j_gene: TRBJ1-5; abundance: NA; d_gene: TRBD1; v_gene: TRBV7-9; CDR3nt: TGTGCCAGCTCGAGTGGACAGGGAGGGAATCAGCCCCAGCATTTT; CDR3aa: CASSSGQGGNQPQHF
j_gene: TRBJ1-4; abundance: NA; d_gene: NA; v_gene: TRBV11-2; CDR3nt: TGTGCCAGCAGCTTGAGGGGTTACCCATATGCAACTAATGAAAAACTGTTTTTT; CDR3aa: CASSLRGYPYATNEKLFF
j_gene: TRBJ2-3; abundance: NA; d_gene: NA; v_gene: TRBV9; CDR3nt: TGTGCCAGCAGCGCAGGAACAATCTGGGAGGTCACAGATACGCAGTATTTT; CDR3aa: CASSAGTIWEVTDTQYF
j_gene: TRBJ2-1; abundance: NA; d_gene: TRBD2; v_gene: TRBV27; CDR3nt: TGTGCCAGCAGTTTTCGGGAGGATGAGCAGTTCTTC; CDR3aa: CASSFREDEQFF
j_gene: TRBJ2-7; abundance: once; d_gene: TRBD1; v_gene: TRBV30; CDR3nt: TGTGCCTGGAGGGACAGGTCCTTCTACGAGCAGTACTTC; CDR3aa: CAWRDRSFYEQYF
j_gene: TRBJ1-2; abundance: NA; d_gene: NA; v_gene: TRBV29-1; CDR3nt: TGCAGCGTTGAAGATCCGGACAGATCCTATGGCTACACCTTC; CDR3aa: CSVEDPDRSYGYTF
j_gene: TRBJ1-6; abundance: NA; d_gene: NA; v_gene: TRBV27; CDR3nt: TGTGCCAGCCGCCCGGGGGCTCCTTATTCACCCCTCCACTTT; CDR3aa: CASRPGAPYSPLHF
j_gene: TRBJ2-7; abundance: few; d_gene: TRBD1; v_gene: TRBV11-2; CDR3nt: TGTGCCAGCAGCCCTGGGACAGGGGGCTACGAGCAGTACTTC; CDR3aa: CASSPGTGGYEQYF